One T cell receptor (beta chain) is described in this entry. Its specificity is not known. Adult donors, all healthy and HIV-negative, had no recent acute infections or vaccinations. Around 97 million PBMCs supplied genomic DNA for unsorted samples. The data originate from a study of shared clonotypes between healthy human individuals. Study findings and constraints: In this cohort, only blood was sampled, and tissue repertoires likely differ.

The study ran the assay at deep level. The method was immunoSEQ multiplex PCR; TCRdb's version includes in-frame clones alone and lacks a portion of them. In the table there are roughly 490,000 clones, over 60% of which are singletons. The CDR3 runs to 15 residues. Germline CDR1 is SGHAT and CDR2 is FQNNGV. V lost 5 bases and J lost 6, with 17 bases in between. The chain recombines TRBV11-2 with TRBJ2-1; TRBD1 might be the D (5 bases). This TCR came from a woman aged 35 to 49 in good health. Some clones in this sample may be carry-over from other donors' samples. The sample comprised PBMCs. The CDR3 bases are TGTGCCAGCAGCCCAGTAAGGGGTTGGGGCAATGAGCAGTTCTTC. Translating gives CASSPVRGWGNEQFF.